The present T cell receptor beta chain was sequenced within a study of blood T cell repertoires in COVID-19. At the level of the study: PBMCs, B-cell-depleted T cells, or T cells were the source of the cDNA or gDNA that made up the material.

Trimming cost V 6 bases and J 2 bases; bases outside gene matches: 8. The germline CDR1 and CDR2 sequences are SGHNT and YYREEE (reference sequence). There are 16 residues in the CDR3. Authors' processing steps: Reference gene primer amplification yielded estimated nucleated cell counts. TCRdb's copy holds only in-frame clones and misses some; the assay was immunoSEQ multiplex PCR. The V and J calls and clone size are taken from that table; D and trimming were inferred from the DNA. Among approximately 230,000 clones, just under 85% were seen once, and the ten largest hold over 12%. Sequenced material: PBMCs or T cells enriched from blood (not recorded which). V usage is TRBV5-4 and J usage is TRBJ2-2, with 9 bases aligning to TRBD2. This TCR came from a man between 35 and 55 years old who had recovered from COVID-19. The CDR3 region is CASTFGAGGNTGELFF. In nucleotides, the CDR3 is TGTGCCAGCACCTTTGGAGCGGGAGGAAACACCGGGGAGCTGTTTTTT.